These 9 T cell receptor beta chains originate from one sample sequenced in a study of blood T cell repertoires in COVID-19. Assay: immunoSEQ multiplex PCR; the TCRdb copy retains only in-frame clones and omits some. The sample yields almost 400,000 clones, around 87% seen once. The sequenced sample consisted of peripheral blood. Receptors were obtained from a woman in her sixties with COVID-19, enrolled during active disease.

The V gene is TRBV5-1, the J gene TRBJ1-4, with 8 bases lining up with TRBD1. This CDR3 has 15 residues. The junction had 6 bases not matched to a gene; V was cut back by 5 bases and J by 3 bases. Looked up from germline, CDR1 is SGHRS and CDR2 is YFSETQ. For the CDR3, the DNA is TGCGCCAGCAGGGAGACAGGGGACGCTAATGAAAAACTGTTTTTT. The encoded protein is CASRETGDANEKLFF.

The chain combines TRBV27 with TRBJ1-5; D not resolved. Germline-derived CDR1 and CDR2 are MNHEY and SMNVEV (reference sequence). Trimming cost V 4 bases and J 8 bases, with 18 bases left between them. The CDR3 has 15 amino acids. The CDR3 is CASSSFYTGAEPQHF. CDR3 coding DNA: TGTGCCAGCAGTTCATTTTACACCGGCGCGGAGCCCCAGCATTTT.

V usage is TRBV5-6 and J usage is TRBJ2-5; TRBD2 aligns across 7 bases. The CDR3 has 15 amino acids. Germline CDR1 and CDR2: SGHDT and YYEEEE. Trimming removed 5 bases from V and 5 bases from J; junction bases left unmatched: 12. The CDR3 DNA is TGTGCCAGCAGACGGTTCGGGACTATCGAGGAGACCCAGTACTTC. This codes for CASRRFGTIEETQYF.

This chain links TRBV18 with TRBJ1-3; D is unclear. Germline V gives CDR1 KGHSH, CDR2 LQKENI. V lost 0 bases to trimming and J lost 3 bases, with 6 bases between them. The CDR3 is 14 amino acids. CDR3 bases: TGTGCCAGCTCACCACCCCCGGGTGGAAACACCATATATTTT. Its protein product is CASSPPPGGNTIYF. Based on the CDR3 plus reference TRBV18 and TRBJ1-3, the full variable domain is NAGVMQNPRHLVRRRGQEARLRCSPMKGHSHVYWYRQLPEEGLKFMVYLQKENIIDESGMPKERFSAEFPKEGPSILRIQQVVRGDSAAYFCASSPPPGGNTIYFGEGSWLTVV.

V is TRBV5-1 and J is TRBJ2-2; D may be TRBD2 (6 bases). Trimming removed 4 bases at V and 7 bases at J, with 17 bases between. This CDR3 contains 15 residues. The germline V gene has CDR1 SGHRS and CDR2 YFSETQ. In DNA, the CDR3 is TGCGCCAGCAGCCAACGGTGGGGAGGCTTCGGGGAGCTGTTTTTT. It specifies CASSQRWGGFGELFF. The variable domain in full, completed from reference TRBV5-1 and TRBJ2-2, reads KAGVTQTPRYLIKTRGQQVTLSCSPISGHRSVSWYQQTPGQGLQFLFEYFSETQRNKGNFPGRFSGRQFSNSRSEMNVSTLELGDSALYLCASSQRWGGFGELFFGEGSRLTVL.

This chain joins TRBV7-6 and TRBJ2-1; the match to TRBD1 covers 7 bases. This CDR3 contains 16 residues. Looked up from germline, CDR1 is SGHVS and CDR2 is FNYEAQ. J lost 0 bases, V lost 4 bases, and 6 bases had no gene match. For the CDR3, the DNA is TGTGCCAGCAGCTCCCGGGACAGAAGCTCCTACAATGAGCAGTTCTTC. Translating gives CASSSRDRSSYNEQFF.

This chain uses TRBV28 with TRBJ2-3; 12 bases match TRBD2. Germline CDR1 MDHEN, CDR2 SYDVKM. The CDR3 is 16 residues long. With 7 bases clipped from V and 1 base from J, the junction kept 6 bases outside the gene matches. The CDR3 loop reads CASISLAGGGTDTQYF. Written as DNA, the CDR3 is TGTGCCAGCATCTCACTAGCGGGGGGAGGCACAGATACGCAGTATTTT.

The rearrangement joins TRBV2 to TRBJ1-6; no reliable D call. V was cut by 8 bases and J by 9 bases, with 8 bases left in between. The CDR3 extends over 11 amino acids. Germline V gene data show CDR1 as SNHLY and CDR2 as FYNNEI. This chain's CDR3 is CASASRSPLHF. The CDR3 DNA reads TGTGCCAGCGCGAGCCGTTCACCCCTCCACTTT.

This sequence joins TRBV18 and TRBJ1-4; no clear D. In germline, CDR1 is KGHSH, CDR2 LQKENI. The CDR3 runs 16 residues. The V end lost 3 bases, the J end lost 1 base, and 12 bases lay between the germline ends. The CDR3 protein is CASSPRKGGTNEKLFF. The CDR3 DNA sequence: TGTGCCAGCTCACCGAGGAAAGGCGGAACTAATGAAAAACTGTTTTTT.